What follows are 22 T cell receptor beta chains derived from one specimen sequenced in a study of vaccination effects on CD4 cells after COVID-19. TCRdb keeps only in-frame clones here, not all; method: immunoSEQ multiplex PCR. This table holds 65,000 to 80,000 clones, around 77% found once. Upon completion of 10 to 11 days in culture, CD4+ T cells were isolated. No antigen is known for these receptors. Sequenced here: CD4+ T cells from PBMCs cultured without peptide, sampled before COVID-19 vaccination. The receptors derive from a human donor who received a COVID-19 vaccine.

The chain uses TRBV5-1 and TRBJ1-1, with D maybe TRBD1 (5 bases). Germline-derived CDR1 and CDR2 are SGHRS and YFSETQ. The CDR3 contains 15 residues. V lost 4 bases and J lost 1, with 14 bases in between. CDR3 amino acids: CASSQEGLPNTEAFF. The CDR3 nucleotides are TGCGCCAGCAGCCAGGAGGGACTGCCGAACACTGAAGCTTTCTTT.

This rearrangement joins TRBV9 to TRBJ1-4, with D perhaps matching TRBD1 (5 bases). V was trimmed by 3 bases and J by 2 bases, leaving 11 bases between them. Germline V gene lookup returns CDR1 SGDLS and CDR2 YYNGEE. The CDR3 length is 15 residues. CDR3 DNA sequence: TGTGCCAGCAGCGGCCTAGCAGGGACTAATGAAAAACTGTTTTTT. Translated, it gives CASSGLAGTNEKLFF.

The chain joins TRBV6-2 or TRBV6-3 to TRBJ2-4; possible D gene TRBD1, 6 bases. Germline CDR1 and CDR2: MNHEY and SVGEGT. V dropped 0 bases and J dropped 8 bases, with 17 bases sitting between them. The CDR3 runs 16 residues. The CDR3 protein is CASSYSPMGARDIQYF. The CDR3 DNA follows: TGTGCCAGCAGTTACTCTCCGATGGGGGCCAGAGACATTCAGTACTTC.

The chain combines TRBV12-3 or TRBV12-4 with TRBJ1-6; D unclear. The CDR3 consists of 13 residues. Trimming took off 3 bases at V and 5 bases at J, with 5 bases between the two ends. The DNA for the CDR3 is TGTGCCAGCAGTTTGGTGGATAATTCACCCCTCCACTTT. Its protein is CASSLVDNSPLHF.

The rearrangement joins TRBV28 to TRBJ2-7; D not certain. Germline V gives CDR1 MDHEN, CDR2 SYDVKM. V lost 1 base, J lost 7 bases, and 11 bases lay in between. The CDR3 sequence is 13 residues long. For the CDR3, the DNA is TGTGCCAGCAGTTTATTTCAGACAAGTGAGCAGTACGTC. This sequence encodes CASSLFQTSEQYV.

There are a few counts of this clone. CDR3 sequence (DNA): TGTGCCAGCAGCCAAGGGGGTCTACAACAGCCCCAGCATTTT. Residues: CASSQGGLQQPQHF. V and J are TRBV3-1 (or the pseudogene TRBV3-2) and TRBJ1-5; the D is unclear. The CDR3 length is 14 residues. Germline values: CDR1 LGHDT, CDR2 YNNKEL (reference sequence). Trimming removed 1 base at V and 7 bases at J, with 11 bases between.

This rearrangement joins TRBV7-2 to TRBJ2-3; the D gene is possibly TRBD2 (6 bases). Germline V gene sequence: CDR1 SGHTA, CDR2 FQGNSA. The length of the CDR3 is 17 residues. Trimming removed 2 bases from V and 0 bases from J, with 15 bases in between. The CDR3 DNA sequence: TGTGCCAGCAGCTTATTCGCGGGGAGGACTAGCACAGATACGCAGTATTTT. As protein: CASSLFAGRTSTDTQYF.

The chain links TRBV18 to TRBJ1-4; a possible D gene is TRBD1 (5 bases). The V gene's germline CDR1 is KGHSH and CDR2 LQKENI. Trimming took 8 bases from V and 8 from J, leaving 15 bases between them. CDR3 length equals 13 residues. The CDR3 spells CASRDVLNEKLFF. Here the CDR3 DNA reads TGTGCCAGCAGGGACGTTTTGAACGAAAAACTGTTTTTT. The full variable domain, in which reference TRBV18 and TRBJ1-4 provide the parts outside the CDR3, is NAGVMQNPRHLVRRRGQEARLRCSPMKGHSHVYWYRQLPEEGLKFMVYLQKENIIDESGMPKERFSAEFPKEGPSILRIQQVVRGDSAAYFCASRDVLNEKLFFGSGTQLSVL.

Only a few counts were recorded for this clone. This sequence joins TRBV12-5 and TRBJ1-2; weak D call: TRBD1 (5 bases). Germline V gene sequence: CDR1 LGHNT, CDR2 FRNRAP. Trimming stripped 3 bases from V and 7 bases from J, with 18 bases between. This CDR3 is built from 15 residues. The CDR3 reads CASGLDSQSFRGYTF. The CDR3 region has the DNA TGTGCTAGTGGTTTAGACAGCCAGAGTTTTCGTGGCTACACCTTC.

CDR3 sequence (DNA): TGTGCCAGCAGCTTAAGTCCGGTAAACACCGGGGAGCTGTTTTTT. This gives the protein CASSLSPVNTGELFF. This chain joins TRBV7-9 and TRBJ2-2; D is unclear. Trimming pared 2 bases from V and 2 bases from J, leaving 9 bases between. The CDR3 totals 15 residues. CDR1 and CDR2 (germline): SEHNR, FQNEAQ (reference sequence).

This chain uses TRBV4-2 with TRBJ2-2, with a tentative D call TRBD1 (6 bases). CDR3 size: 19 residues. Germline CDR1 reads LGHNA; CDR2 reads YNFKEQ. The V end lost 4 bases, the J end lost 7 bases, and 28 bases lay between the germline ends. CDR3 sequence reads: CASSLQSPTYRDRSGELFF. CDR3 coding DNA: TGTGCCAGCAGCCTACAATCGCCGACTTACAGGGACCGGAGCGGGGAGCTGTTTTTT.

This chain joins TRBV3-1 (or the pseudogene TRBV3-2) and TRBJ2-6; no clear D. Germline CDR1 is LGHDT and CDR2 is YNNKEL (reference sequence). V shed 1 base and J shed 8 bases, with 15 bases lying between them. The CDR3 has 16 amino acids. As DNA, the CDR3 is TGTGCCAGCAGCCAAGCGGGCCTCGGACGGCCCAACGTCCTGACTTTC. Amino acid sequence: CASSQAGLGRPNVLTF.

The CDR3 is CASSLRQEVYNEQFF. The CDR3, as DNA: TGTGCCAGCAGTTTGAGGCAGGAGGTCTACAATGAGCAGTTCTTC. The chain is built from TRBV27 and TRBJ2-1, with a possible D match to TRBD2 (5 bases). V shed 3 bases and J shed 3 bases, with 12 bases lying between them. CDR1 is MNHEY and CDR2 is SMNVEV in the germline V gene (reference sequence). CDR3 length equals 15 residues.

A few counts support this clone. The chain links TRBV7-2 to TRBJ1-6; D might be TRBD1 (5 bases). The ends were cut back, 5 bases at V and 10 bases at J, with 9 bases in the middle. This CDR3 spans 12 amino acids. The germline CDR1 and CDR2 sequences are SGHTA and FQGNSA. CDR3 residues: CASSPGNSPLHF. In DNA, the CDR3 is TGTGCCAGCAGCCCAGGGAACTCACCCCTCCACTTT.

The rearrangement links TRBV3-1 (or the pseudogene TRBV3-2) to TRBJ2-3; no reliable D call. V gave up 1 base and J gave up 1 base, with 9 bases separating them. Looked up from germline, CDR1 is LGHDT and CDR2 is YNNKEL (reference sequence). The CDR3 is 15 residues long. The CDR3 DNA is TGTGCCAGCAGCCAAGTAAGTCCACGCACAGATACGCAGTATTTT. This translates into CASSQVSPRTDTQYF.

This clone was detected only a few times. The rearrangement joins TRBV18 to TRBJ1-3; D gene ambiguous. Germline V gene sequence: CDR1 KGHSH, CDR2 LQKENI. V lost 2 bases to trimming and J lost 0 bases, with 11 bases between them. The CDR3 is 16 amino acids. The CDR3: CASSPMDKSSGNTIYF. The CDR3 nucleotides read TGTGCCAGCTCACCAATGGATAAGAGCTCTGGAAACACCATATATTTT.

CDR3 DNA sequence: TGTGCCAGGAAGGGACAGGGGGAGGAAAAACTGTTTTTT. It is translated as CARKGQGEEKLFF. The genes are TRBV6-5 and TRBJ1-4, with TRBD1 matching over 11 bases. CDR1 is MNHEY, CDR2 SVGAGI, per germline. The junction had 5 bases not matched to a gene; V was cut back by 9 bases and J by 8 bases. This CDR3 is 13 amino acids long.

V and J are TRBV7-8 and TRBJ1-1; 9 bases agree with TRBD1. The CDR3 totals 14 residues. The trim removed 5 bases at V and 3 bases at J, leaving 4 bases unmatched. CDR1 is SGHVS, CDR2 FQNEAQ, per germline. CDR3 loop: CASSLQGAYTEAFF. CDR3 sequence (DNA): TGTGCCAGCAGCCTACAGGGGGCGTACACTGAAGCTTTCTTT.

This clone was seen a handful of times. This chain links TRBV5-1 with TRBJ2-1, with 13 bases fitting TRBD2. CDR3 length equals 16 residues. Looked up from germline, CDR1 is SGHRS and CDR2 is YFSETQ. Unmatched junction bases numbered 5, after V lost 3 bases and J lost 5 bases. CDR3 in DNA: TGCGCCAGCAGCTCGAACGGACTAGCGGGGGACAATGAGCAGTTCTTC. As protein: CASSSNGLAGDNEQFF.

This chain joins TRBV18 and TRBJ2-1, with D perhaps TRBD1 (6 bases). This CDR3 is 15 amino acids long. Deletions cut 3 bases from V and 2 bases from J, with 11 bases between. The V gene's germline CDR1 is KGHSH and CDR2 LQKENI. The DNA for the CDR3 is TGTGCCAGCTCACCTCGACAGGACGCCTACAATGAGCAGTTCTTC. Its translation is CASSPRQDAYNEQFF.

The chain uses TRBV24-1 and TRBJ2-2; D is unresolved. This CDR3 is built from 14 residues. Germline V gene sequence: CDR1 KGHDR, CDR2 SFDVKD. V was cut by 6 bases and J by 4 bases, with 11 bases left in between. CDR3 sequence reads: CATSKSVGTGELFF. The CDR3 DNA reads TGTGCCACCAGTAAATCAGTGGGCACCGGGGAGCTGTTTTTT.

This clone was detected a few times. This chain uses TRBV10-3 with TRBJ2-7, with 7 bases fitting TRBD1. Germline V gene sequence: CDR1 ENHRY, CDR2 SYGVKD. The CDR3 is 13 amino acids. Losses at the gene ends were 10 bases for V and 4 bases for J; bases not matched to a gene: 10. CDR3 loop: CATQGLDRYEQYV. The CDR3 DNA follows: TGTGCCACCCAGGGCCTGGACAGGTACGAGCAGTACGTC.